Described below is a single T cell receptor (beta chain) sequence and its context. In the source study's methods: Estimation of nucleated cell counts was performed using reference gene primer amplification. TCRdb's copy holds only in-frame clones and misses some; the assay was immunoSEQ multiplex PCR. Clone size and V and J calls were adopted from that table, with D and trimming inferred from the DNA. The data contain about 210,000 clones, about 88% of them singletons. These data are taken from a study of blood T cell repertoires in COVID-19. Specimen: peripheral blood. The clonotype originates from a man in his 70s with acute or convalescent COVID-19.

CDR3 DNA: TGTGCCAGCAACCCGGGACTAGCGGGAGTGGAAGAGACCCAGTACTTC. Its protein is CASNPGLAGVEETQYF. The V call is TRBV7-9, the J call TRBJ2-5, with 14 bases lining up with TRBD2. The V segment lost 7 bases and the J segment 3 bases; nucleotides outside the gene matches: 7. CDR1 is SEHNR and CDR2 is FQNEAQ in the germline V gene (reference sequence). The CDR3 is 16 residues long.